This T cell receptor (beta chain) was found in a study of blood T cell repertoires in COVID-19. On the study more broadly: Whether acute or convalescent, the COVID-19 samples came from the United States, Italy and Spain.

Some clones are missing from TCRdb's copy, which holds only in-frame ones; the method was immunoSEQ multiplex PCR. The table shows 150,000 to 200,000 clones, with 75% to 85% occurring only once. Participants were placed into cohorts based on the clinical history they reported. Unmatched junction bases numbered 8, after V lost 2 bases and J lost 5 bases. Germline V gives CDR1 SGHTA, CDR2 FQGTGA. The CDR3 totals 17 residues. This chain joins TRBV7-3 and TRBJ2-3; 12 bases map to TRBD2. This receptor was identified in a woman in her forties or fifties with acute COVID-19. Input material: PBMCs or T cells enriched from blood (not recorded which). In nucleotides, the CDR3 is TGTGCCAGCAGCTTATGGTCTAGCGGGGGGGCGATAGATACGCAGTATTTT. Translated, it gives CASSLWSSGGAIDTQYF.